This paragraph reports one T cell receptor beta chain. This record comes from a study of OX40 agonist ivuxolimab in advanced cancers. TCRdb's copy holds only in-frame clones and misses some; the assay was immunoSEQ multiplex PCR. The profile covers about 98,000 clones, with roughly 89% appearing a single time and over 0.4% taken by the ten largest. V lost 1 base and J 4 bases, leaving 11 bases between the germline ends. The CDR3 length is 14 residues. Germline loops: CDR1 SGDLS, CDR2 YYNGEE. Material: CD4+ or CD8+ T cells sorted from blood, obtained in a trial of the OX40 agonist ivuxolimab. This sequence was found in an adult with an advanced solid tumor such as melanoma, head and neck, liver or kidney cancer. The chain joins TRBV9 to TRBJ1-1; weak D call: TRBD1 (5 bases). The CDR3 spells CASSVTTGGTEAFF. The CDR3 region has the DNA TGTGCCAGCAGCGTAACTACAGGCGGCACTGAAGCTTTCTTT.